The clone carrying this TCR beta chain was found many times. This entry comes from a study of T-cell reconstitution after alpha-beta-depleted transplantation in children. The CDR3 is 13 amino acids. The germline V gene encodes CDR1 SGHVS and CDR2 FNYEAQ. The V end lost 4 bases, the J end lost 7 bases, and 8 bases lay between the germline ends. This sample's TCRbeta library carried unique molecular identifier barcodes. TCRdb reprocessed the PCR reads via MiXCR and lists one record per CDR3 protein. Of about 610,000 distinct CDR3 sequences in the sample, over 9.5% were seen once. The chain employs TRBV7-6 and TRBJ1-6; no clear D gene. This specimen was PBMCs from the stem cell graft donor, taken from the stem cell graft. This clonotype was sampled from a human donor who donated a stem cell graft to a child with acute myeloid leukemia. The CDR3 DNA sequence: TGTGCCAGCAGCTCGAAAATCAATTCACCCCTCCACTTT. The encoded protein is CASSSKINSPLHF.